This entry lists 17 T cell receptor beta chains sequenced from one sample in a study of T cells in Graves' hyperthyroidism and ophthalmopathy. Amplified regions were TCR beta CDR3 sequences from RNA transcripts. HTBI primers were the set used in a first-round RT-PCR of the TCR CDR3. TCRdb ran MiXCR on the multiplex PCR reads and lists one entry per CDR3 protein. The table lists under 800,000 distinct CDR3 sequences, 12% to 15% of them singletons. What was sequenced was blood. These receptors were collected from a woman between 18 and 30 years old with Graves' hyperthyroidism.

V gene TRBV24-1 combines with J gene TRBJ2-2, with 7 bases fitting TRBD1. V dropped 3 bases and J dropped 7; count of bases not matched to a gene: 7. Germline CDR1 reads KGHDR; CDR2 reads SFDVKD. The CDR3 has 15 amino acids. The CDR3 protein is CATSDVQGIGGELFF. DNA of the CDR3: TGTGCCACCAGTGATGTACAGGGGATCGGCGGGGAGCTGTTTTTT.

J is TRBJ1-4 and V is TRBV7-9; D unresolved. V lost 1 base, J lost 7 bases, and 13 bases lay in between. The CDR3 covers 15 residues. Germline CDR1 reads SEHNR; CDR2 reads FQNEAQ (reference sequence). For the CDR3, the DNA is TGTGCCAGCAGCTTAGGGGTGGCACCCTCTGAAAAACTGTTTTTT. Translated: CASSLGVAPSEKLFF.

The chain carries TRBV19 and TRBJ2-7; D gene uncertain. V was cut by 3 bases and J by 5 bases, with 11 bases left in between. The CDR3 runs to 13 residues. Per germline, CDR1 LNHDA and CDR2 SQIVND (reference sequence). The CDR3 here is CASSINSFDEQYF. CDR3 coding DNA: TGTGCCAGTAGTATTAACAGTTTTGACGAGCAGTACTTC.

This clonotype has only a few counts. This chain uses TRBV28 with TRBJ1-1; D remains unclear. Between the trimmed V and J ends, which lost 8 bases and 0 bases, there was a span of 19 bases. CDR3 length: 16 residues. Germline CDR1 MDHEN, CDR2 SYDVKM. The CDR3 coding sequence is TGTGCCAGCCGAGGAAGTTATGGGTGGATGAACACTGAAGCTTTCTTT. Translated: CASRGSYGWMNTEAFF.

The chain uses TRBV7-2 and TRBJ2-3; 9 bases align to TRBD2. J gave up 4 bases and V 5 bases, and 10 bases lay outside the gene matches. This CDR3 is 16 amino acids long. The germline CDR1 and CDR2 sequences are SGHTA and FQGNSA. The CDR3 loop is CASSPSAGGNADTQYF. CDR3 nucleotides: TGTGCCAGCAGCCCGTCCGCGGGAGGGAACGCAGATACGCAGTATTTT.

This clonotype has ten or more counts. The chain is built from TRBV18 and TRBJ2-4; either TRBD1 or TRBD2 may supply D (5 bases each). The V gene lost 2 bases and the J gene lost 3 bases, with 14 bases spanning the gap. Germline lookup yields CDR1 KGHSH and CDR2 LQKENI. The length of the CDR3 is 16 residues. The CDR3 sequence: CASSPVERGHKNIQYF. The CDR3 DNA reads as TGTGCCAGCTCACCAGTGGAGAGGGGCCACAAAAACATTCAGTACTTC.

This clonotype has at least ten counts. The chain has TRBV30 and TRBJ2-7; unclear D gene. V was cut by 3 bases and J by 0 bases, with 9 bases left in between. Germline V CDR1 and CDR2: GTSNPN, SVGIG (reference sequence). The length of the CDR3 is 13 residues. CDR3 loop: CAWRESYSYEQYF. The CDR3 region has the DNA TGTGCCTGGAGAGAGAGCTACTCCTACGAGCAGTACTTC.

Regarding this clonotype: Because it lacks the conserved phenylalanine or tryptophan at the end, this CDR3 is likely a read error. The rearrangement joins TRBV4-1 to TRBJ1-2; D unresolved. Germline CDR1 reads MGHRA; CDR2 reads YSYEKL. The CDR3 covers 13 residues. The V end lost 2 bases, the J end lost 4 bases, and 8 bases lay between the germline ends. The CDR3, as DNA: TGCGCCAGCAGCCAACCGTCTGGCTATGGCTACACCTTA. Translating it yields CASSQPSGYGYTL.

This clonotype was counted ten times or more. The chain joins TRBV2 to TRBJ1-5, with no clear D. Looked up from germline, CDR1 is SNHLY and CDR2 is FYNNEI. The V end was cut by 7 bases, the J end by 3 bases, with 10 bases between. This CDR3 comprises 13 residues. In DNA form, the CDR3 reads TGTGCCAGCATCGGGCAGAACAATCAGCCCCAGCATTTT. Translation gives CASIGQNNQPQHF.

Many counts were recorded for this clonotype. The chain recombines TRBV28 with TRBJ2-5; unclear D gene. CDR3 length: 11 amino acids. Germline loops: CDR1 MDHEN, CDR2 SYDVKM. V lost 6 bases and J lost 5, with 7 bases in between. In nucleotides, the CDR3 is TGTGCCAGCAGCAAACTGGAGACCCAGTACTTC. Amino acid sequence: CASSKLETQYF.

This clonotype has only a few counts. V usage is TRBV6-1 and J usage is TRBJ1-6, with D tentatively TRBD1 (5 bases). V dropped 7 bases and J dropped 0 bases, with 7 bases sitting between them. This CDR3 has 14 amino acids. Germline V gene data show CDR1 as MNHNS and CDR2 as SASEGT. This CDR3 is CASTGSSYNSPLHF. The CDR3 nucleotides read TGTGCCAGCACAGGGAGCTCCTATAATTCACCCCTCCACTTT.

Of note for this clonotype: Germline is not matched at one junction end, which may reflect a read error. The chain is built from TRBV7-9 and TRBJ1-1, with D tentatively TRBD1 (5 bases). The CDR3 consists of 14 residues. Per germline, CDR1 SEHNR and CDR2 FQNEAQ (reference sequence). The chain's CDR3 is CASGLKTENTEAFF. CDR3 nucleotides: TGTGCCAGCGGCTTAAAGACAGAGAACACTGAAGCTTTCTTT.

The genes are TRBV20-1 and TRBJ1-3; TRBD1 might be the D (6 bases). Between the trimmed V and J ends, which lost 6 bases and 0 bases, there was a span of 12 bases. This CDR3 is built from 14 residues. CDR1 and CDR2 from the germline V gene are DFQATT and SNEGSKA (reference sequence). CDR3 in amino acids: CSARPTGSGNTIYF. The CDR3 bases are TGCAGTGCCCGCCCGACAGGCTCTGGAAACACCATATATTTT.

This clonotype appeared many times. The rearrangement uses TRBV28 and TRBJ2-3; D possibly corresponds to TRBD2 (5 bases). V lost 8 bases and J lost 2, with 17 bases in between. The CDR3 is made up of 15 amino acids. Germline CDR1 MDHEN, CDR2 SYDVKM. CDR3 sequence: CASVKWRPDTDTQYF. For the CDR3, the DNA is TGTGCCAGCGTTAAGTGGAGGCCAGACACAGATACGCAGTATTTT.

The sample holds many counts of this clonotype. The chain recombines TRBV5-1 with TRBJ2-3; 8 nucleotides match TRBD2. J lost 5 bases, V lost 4 bases, and 6 bases had no gene match. CDR3 length equals 14 residues. Germline V CDR1 and CDR2: SGHRS, YFSETQ. For the CDR3, the DNA is TGCGCCAGCAGCCCGGGAGGGGTCGAAGATACGCAGTATTTT. It specifies CASSPGGVEDTQYF.

This clonotype was detected many times. V and J are TRBV2 and TRBJ1-6; 7 nucleotides match TRBD1. Germline CDR1 reads SNHLY; CDR2 reads FYNNEI. Germline trimming cut 0 bases from V and 7 bases from J; bases unmatched to any gene: 3. The CDR3 consists of 15 residues. DNA of the CDR3: TGTGCCAGCAGTGAAGCTGGGACAGCCAATTCACCCCTCCACTTT. Amino acids: CASSEAGTANSPLHF.

Ten or more counts support this clonotype. This chain connects TRBV4-1 to TRBJ2-7; 11 bases line up with TRBD2. The CDR3 has 17 amino acids. The ends lost 3 bases at V and 3 bases at J; junction bases unmatched: 10. Germline lookup yields CDR1 MGHRA and CDR2 YSYEKL. The CDR3 sequence: CASSQGGMGLADYEQYF. The CDR3 DNA follows: TGCGCCAGCAGCCAGGGGGGCATGGGACTAGCGGACTACGAGCAGTACTTC.